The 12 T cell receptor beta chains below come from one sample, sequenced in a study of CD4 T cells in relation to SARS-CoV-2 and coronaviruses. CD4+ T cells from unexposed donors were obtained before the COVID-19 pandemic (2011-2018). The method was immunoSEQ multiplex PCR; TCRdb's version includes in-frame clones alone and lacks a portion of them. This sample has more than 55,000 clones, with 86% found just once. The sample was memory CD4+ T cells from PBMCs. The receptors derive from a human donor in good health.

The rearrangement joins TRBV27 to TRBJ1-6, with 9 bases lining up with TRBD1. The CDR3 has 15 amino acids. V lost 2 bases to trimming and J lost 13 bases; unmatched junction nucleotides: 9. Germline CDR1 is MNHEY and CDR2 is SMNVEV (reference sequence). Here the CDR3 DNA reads TGTGCCAGCAGTTTAAGGGACAGGGTCAACTTTCCCCTCCACTTT. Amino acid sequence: CASSLRDRVNFPLHF.

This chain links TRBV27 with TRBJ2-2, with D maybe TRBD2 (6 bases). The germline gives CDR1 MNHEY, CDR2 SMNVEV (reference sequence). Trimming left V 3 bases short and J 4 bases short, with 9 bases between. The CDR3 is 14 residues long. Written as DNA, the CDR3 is TGTGCCAGCAGTTTTTGGAGGGCCACCGGGGAGCTGTTTTTT. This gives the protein CASSFWRATGELFF.

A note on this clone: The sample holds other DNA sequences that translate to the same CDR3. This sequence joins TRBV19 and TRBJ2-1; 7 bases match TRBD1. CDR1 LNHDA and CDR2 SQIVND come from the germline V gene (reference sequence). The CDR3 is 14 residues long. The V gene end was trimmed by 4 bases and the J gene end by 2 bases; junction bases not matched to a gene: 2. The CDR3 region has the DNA TGTGCCAGTAGTACGGGACAGACCTACAATGAGCAGTTCTTC. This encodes CASSTGQTYNEQFF.

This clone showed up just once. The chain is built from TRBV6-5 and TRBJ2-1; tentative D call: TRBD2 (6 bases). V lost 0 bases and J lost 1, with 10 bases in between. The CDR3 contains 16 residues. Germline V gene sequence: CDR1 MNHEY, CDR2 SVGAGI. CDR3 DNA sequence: TGTGCCAGCAGTTACTCGGGGGGAGTTTCCTACAATGAGCAGTTCTTC. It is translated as CASSYSGGVSYNEQFF.

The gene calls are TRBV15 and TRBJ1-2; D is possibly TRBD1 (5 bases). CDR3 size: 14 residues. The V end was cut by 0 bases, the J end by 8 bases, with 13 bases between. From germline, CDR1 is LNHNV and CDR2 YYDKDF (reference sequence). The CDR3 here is CATSRDVDSRGYTF. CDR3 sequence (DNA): TGTGCCACCAGCAGAGATGTCGACAGCCGGGGCTACACCTTC.

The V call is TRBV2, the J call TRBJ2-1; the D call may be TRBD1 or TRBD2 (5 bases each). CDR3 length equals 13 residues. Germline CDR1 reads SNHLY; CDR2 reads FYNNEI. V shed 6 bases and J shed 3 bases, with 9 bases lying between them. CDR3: CASREGFYNEQFF. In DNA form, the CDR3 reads TGTGCCAGCAGAGAGGGGTTCTACAATGAGCAGTTCTTC.

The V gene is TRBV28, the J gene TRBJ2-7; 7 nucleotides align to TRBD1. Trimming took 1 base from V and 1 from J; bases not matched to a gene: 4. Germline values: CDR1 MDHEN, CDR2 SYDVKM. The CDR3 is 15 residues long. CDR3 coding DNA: TGTGCCAGCAGTTTATCCGTCAGGGGGTCCTACGAGCAGTACTTC. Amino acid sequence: CASSLSVRGSYEQYF.

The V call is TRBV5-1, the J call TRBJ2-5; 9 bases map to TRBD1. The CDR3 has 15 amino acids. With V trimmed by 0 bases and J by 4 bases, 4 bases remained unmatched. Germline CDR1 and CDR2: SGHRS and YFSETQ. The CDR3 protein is CASSLDRGRRETQYF. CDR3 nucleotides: TGCGCCAGCAGCTTGGACAGGGGGCGAAGAGAGACCCAGTACTTC.

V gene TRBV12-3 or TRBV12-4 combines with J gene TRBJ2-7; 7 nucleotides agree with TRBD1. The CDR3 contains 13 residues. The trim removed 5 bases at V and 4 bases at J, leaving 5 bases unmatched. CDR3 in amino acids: CASSPGTAYEQYF. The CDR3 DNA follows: TGTGCCAGCAGTCCCGGGACAGCGTACGAGCAGTACTTC.

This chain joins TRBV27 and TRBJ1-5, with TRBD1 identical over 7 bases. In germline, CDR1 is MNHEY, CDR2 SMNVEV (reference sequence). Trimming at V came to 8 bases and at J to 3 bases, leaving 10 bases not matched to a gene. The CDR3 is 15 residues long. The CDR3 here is CASAPTGFVNQPQHF. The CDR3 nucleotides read TGTGCCAGCGCGCCGACAGGGTTTGTCAATCAGCCCCAGCATTTT.

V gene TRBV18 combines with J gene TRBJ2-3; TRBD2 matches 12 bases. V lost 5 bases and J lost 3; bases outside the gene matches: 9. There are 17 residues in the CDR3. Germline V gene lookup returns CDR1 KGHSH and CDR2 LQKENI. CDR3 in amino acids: CASSATSGSLRTDTQYF. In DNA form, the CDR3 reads TGTGCCAGCTCAGCGACTAGCGGGAGTTTAAGAACAGATACGCAGTATTTT.

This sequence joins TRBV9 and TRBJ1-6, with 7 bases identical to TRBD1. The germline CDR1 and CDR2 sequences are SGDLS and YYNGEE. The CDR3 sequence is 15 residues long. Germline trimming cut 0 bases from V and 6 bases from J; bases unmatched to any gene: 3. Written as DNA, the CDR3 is TGTGCCAGCAGCGTAGGGGGACAGACTAATTCACCCCTCCACTTT. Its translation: CASSVGGQTNSPLHF.